These 7 T cell receptor beta chains originate from one sample sequenced in a study of blood T cell repertoires in COVID-19. Clones were sequenced by immunoSEQ multiplex PCR, and TCRdb holds only the in-frame ones, with some missing. This sample has about 94,000 clones, with 80% found just once. Source material: peripheral blood. Receptors originate from a human donor in a cohort sampled during active COVID-19.

V gene TRBV10-3 combines with J gene TRBJ2-7; the D gene is possibly TRBD1 (7 bases). Germline V CDR1 and CDR2: ENHRY, SYGVKD. The CDR3 spans 16 residues. The ends were cut back, 3 bases at V and 1 base at J, with 16 bases in the middle. The CDR3 loop reads CAISDLNAGGSYEQYF. The CDR3 bases are TGTGCCATCAGTGACCTCAACGCAGGGGGGTCCTACGAGCAGTACTTC.

This clone was detected many times. The chain uses TRBV30 and TRBJ1-1; 9 bases align to TRBD1. Germline V gives CDR1 GTSNPN, CDR2 SVGIG (reference sequence). V lost 7 bases to trimming and J lost 10 bases; unmatched junction nucleotides: 7. The CDR3 contains 11 residues. CDR3 nucleotide sequence: TGTGCCTTTGGGACAGGGCCCAGAGCTTTCTTT. Its translation: CAFGTGPRAFF.

The chain employs TRBV10-3 and TRBJ2-7; 12 bases line up with TRBD1. The germline V gene has CDR1 ENHRY and CDR2 SYGVKD. The CDR3 runs 14 residues. V shed 0 bases, J shed 6 bases, and the junction held 0 bases outside the gene matches. This chain's CDR3 is CAISESGQGAEQYF. Here the CDR3 DNA reads TGTGCCATCAGTGAGTCGGGACAGGGGGCCGAGCAGTACTTC.

This chain uses TRBV27 with TRBJ2-1; 11 bases align to TRBD2. J was trimmed by 4 bases and V by 5 bases; bases with no gene match: 1. The CDR3 contains 14 residues. CDR1 and CDR2 (germline): MNHEY, SMNVEV (reference sequence). The CDR3 DNA is TGTGCCAGCAGTCTAGCGGGAGGTTACAATGAGCAGTTCTTC. Residues: CASSLAGGYNEQFF.

This clone turned up a few times. The chain couples TRBV28 to TRBJ2-7; the D is unclear. Trimming stripped 2 bases from V and 0 bases from J, with 8 bases between. This CDR3 contains 14 residues. The germline CDR1 and CDR2 sequences are MDHEN and SYDVKM. CDR3 residues: CASSLQLVSYEQYF. The DNA for the CDR3 is TGTGCCAGCAGTTTACAACTCGTCTCCTACGAGCAGTACTTC. Together with reference TRBV28 and TRBJ2-7, the CDR3 gives the full variable domain: DVKVTQSSRYLVKRTGEKVFLECVQDMDHENMFWYRQDPGLGLRLIYFSYDVKMKEKGDIPEGYSVSREKKERFSLILESASTNQTSMYLCASSLQLVSYEQYFGPGTRLTVT.

The CDR3 spells CASSYWSGTRASEQYF. The CDR3 coding sequence is TGTGCCAGCAGTTATTGGTCCGGGACTAGAGCCTCCGAGCAGTACTTC. The J gene is TRBJ2-7, the V gene TRBV5-6; 8 nucleotides agree with TRBD2. V dropped 5 bases and J dropped 6; count of bases not matched to a gene: 16. CDR1 and CDR2 (germline): SGHDT, YYEEEE. The CDR3 consists of 16 residues.

The chain has TRBV2 and TRBJ2-1; 8 bases are shared with TRBD2. Germline trimming cut 7 bases from V and 4 bases from J; bases unmatched to any gene: 0. Per germline, CDR1 SNHLY and CDR2 FYNNEI. This CDR3 comprises 12 residues. The CDR3 DNA follows: TGTGCCAGCACTAGCGGGTACAATGAGCAGTTCTTC. It translates to CASTSGYNEQFF.